This T cell receptor (beta chain) was observed in a study of blood T cell repertoires in COVID-19. Sequencing was performed with immunoSEQ multiplex PCR; in TCRdb, only in-frame clones are kept and a portion is missing. The repertoire has under 250,000 clones, more than 70% of them found once; the top ten carry 7.5% to 9%. The sample comprised peripheral blood. The TCR sequence derives from a woman aged 45-60 years with acute or convalescent COVID-19.

CDR3 in amino acids: CASSLVSGRFGETQYF. The DNA of the CDR3 is TGTGCCAGCAGCCTGGTTAGCGGGAGATTTGGAGAGACCCAGTACTTC. V and J are TRBV7-2 and TRBJ2-5; 9 bases are a match to TRBD2. The ends lost 5 bases at V and 4 bases at J; junction bases unmatched: 11. The CDR3 runs 16 residues. Germline lookup yields CDR1 SGHTA and CDR2 FQGNSA.